There are a few counts of the clone carrying this T cell receptor (beta chain). This entry is derived from a study of blood T cell repertoires in COVID-19. Authors' processing steps: Counts of nucleated cells, estimated from reference gene primer amplification, were obtained. Data came from immunoSEQ multiplex PCR; TCRdb stores just in-frame clones and leaves some out. From that table come the V and J calls and clone size; the DNA was used to work out D and trimming. In the table there are about 140,000 clones, around 80% of which are singletons. This CDR3 contains 15 residues. CDR1 is MNHEY and CDR2 is SMNVEV in the germline V gene (reference sequence). Trimming removed 5 bases from V and 3 bases from J; junction bases left unmatched: 9. The participants were between roughly 18 and 90 years old and came from about two dozen US areas. Participants' own reports of clinical history determined their cohort assignment. Within 2 weeks before study entry, exposed participants met a COVID-19 case.

The material sequenced was PBMCs or T cells enriched from blood (not recorded which). V usage is TRBV27 and J usage is TRBJ2-5; 7 nucleotides line up with TRBD2. This sequence originates from a man in his 70s who had been exposed to COVID-19. CDR3 coding DNA: TGTGCCAGCAGTCTGGCGCTAGCGGAGAAAGAGACCCAGTACTTC. Amino acids: CASSLALAEKETQYF.